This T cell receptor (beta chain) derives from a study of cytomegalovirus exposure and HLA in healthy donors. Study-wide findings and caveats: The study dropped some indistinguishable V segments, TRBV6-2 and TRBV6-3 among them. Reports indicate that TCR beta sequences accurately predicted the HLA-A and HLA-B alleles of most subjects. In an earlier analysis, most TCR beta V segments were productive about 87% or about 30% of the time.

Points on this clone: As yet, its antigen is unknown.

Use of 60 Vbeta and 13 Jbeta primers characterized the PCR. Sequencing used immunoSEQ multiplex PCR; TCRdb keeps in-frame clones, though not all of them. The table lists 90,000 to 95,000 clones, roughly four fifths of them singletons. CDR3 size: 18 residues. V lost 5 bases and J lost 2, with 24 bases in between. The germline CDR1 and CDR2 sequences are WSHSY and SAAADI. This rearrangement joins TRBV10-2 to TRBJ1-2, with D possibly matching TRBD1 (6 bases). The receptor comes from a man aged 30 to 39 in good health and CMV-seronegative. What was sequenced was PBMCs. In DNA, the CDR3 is TGCGCCAGCAGTTCCACCCGGACCAGGGGAGGGGTGAACTATGGCTACACCTTC. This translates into CASSSTRTRGGVNYGYTF.